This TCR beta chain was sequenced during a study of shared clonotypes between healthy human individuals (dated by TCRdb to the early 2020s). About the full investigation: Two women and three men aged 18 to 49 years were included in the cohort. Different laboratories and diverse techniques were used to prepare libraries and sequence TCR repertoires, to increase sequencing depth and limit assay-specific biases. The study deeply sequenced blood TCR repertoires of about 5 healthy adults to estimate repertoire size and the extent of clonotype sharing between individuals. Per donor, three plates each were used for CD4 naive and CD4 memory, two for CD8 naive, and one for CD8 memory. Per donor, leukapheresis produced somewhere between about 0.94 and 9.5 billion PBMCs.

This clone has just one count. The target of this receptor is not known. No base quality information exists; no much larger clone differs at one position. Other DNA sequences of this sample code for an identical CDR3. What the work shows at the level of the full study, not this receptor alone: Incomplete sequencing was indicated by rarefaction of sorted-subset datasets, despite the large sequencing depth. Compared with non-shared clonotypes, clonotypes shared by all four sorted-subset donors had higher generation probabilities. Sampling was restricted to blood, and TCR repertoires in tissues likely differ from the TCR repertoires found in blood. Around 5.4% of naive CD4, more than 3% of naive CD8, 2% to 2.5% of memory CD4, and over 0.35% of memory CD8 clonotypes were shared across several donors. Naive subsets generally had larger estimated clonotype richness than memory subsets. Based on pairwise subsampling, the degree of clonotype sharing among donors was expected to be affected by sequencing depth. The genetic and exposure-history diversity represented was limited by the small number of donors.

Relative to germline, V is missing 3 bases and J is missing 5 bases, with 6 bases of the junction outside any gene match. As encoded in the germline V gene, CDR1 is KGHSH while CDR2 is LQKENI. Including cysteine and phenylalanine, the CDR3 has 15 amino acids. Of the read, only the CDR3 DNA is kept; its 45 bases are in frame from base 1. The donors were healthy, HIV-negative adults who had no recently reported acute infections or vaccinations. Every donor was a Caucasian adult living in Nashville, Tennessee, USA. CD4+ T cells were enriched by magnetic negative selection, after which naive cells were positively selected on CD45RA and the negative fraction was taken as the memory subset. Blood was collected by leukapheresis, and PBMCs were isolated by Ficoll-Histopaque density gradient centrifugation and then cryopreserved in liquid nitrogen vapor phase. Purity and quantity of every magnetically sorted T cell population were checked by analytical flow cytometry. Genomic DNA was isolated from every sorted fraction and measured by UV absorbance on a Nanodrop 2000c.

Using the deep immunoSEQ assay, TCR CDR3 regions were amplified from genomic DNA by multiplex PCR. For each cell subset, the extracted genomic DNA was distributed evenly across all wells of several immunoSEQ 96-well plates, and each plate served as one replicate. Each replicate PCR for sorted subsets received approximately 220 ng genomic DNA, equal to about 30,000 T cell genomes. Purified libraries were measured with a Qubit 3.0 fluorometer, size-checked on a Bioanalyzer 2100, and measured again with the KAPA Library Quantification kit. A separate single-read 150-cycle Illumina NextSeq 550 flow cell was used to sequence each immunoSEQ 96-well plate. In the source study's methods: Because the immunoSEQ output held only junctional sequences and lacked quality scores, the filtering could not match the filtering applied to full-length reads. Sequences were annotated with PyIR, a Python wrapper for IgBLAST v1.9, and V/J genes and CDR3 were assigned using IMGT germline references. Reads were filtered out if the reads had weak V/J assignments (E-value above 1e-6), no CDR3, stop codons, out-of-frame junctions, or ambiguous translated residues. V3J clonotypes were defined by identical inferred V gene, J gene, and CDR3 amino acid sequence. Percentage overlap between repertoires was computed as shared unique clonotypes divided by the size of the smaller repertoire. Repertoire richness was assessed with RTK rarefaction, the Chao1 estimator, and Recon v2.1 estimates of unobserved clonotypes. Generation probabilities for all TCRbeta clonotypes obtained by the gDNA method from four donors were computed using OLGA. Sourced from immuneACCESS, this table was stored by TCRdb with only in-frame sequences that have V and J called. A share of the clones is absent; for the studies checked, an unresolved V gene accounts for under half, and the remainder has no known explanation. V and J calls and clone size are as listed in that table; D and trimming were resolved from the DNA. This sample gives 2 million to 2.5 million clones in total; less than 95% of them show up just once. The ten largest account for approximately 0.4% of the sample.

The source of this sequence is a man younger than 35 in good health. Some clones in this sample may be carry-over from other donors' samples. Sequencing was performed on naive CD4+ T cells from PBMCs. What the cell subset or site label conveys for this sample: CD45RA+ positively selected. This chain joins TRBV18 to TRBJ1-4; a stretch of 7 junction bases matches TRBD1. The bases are TGTGCCAGCTCACCTAGGACAGGTTGGAATGAAAAACTGTTTTTT. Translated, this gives CASSPRTGWNEKLFF.